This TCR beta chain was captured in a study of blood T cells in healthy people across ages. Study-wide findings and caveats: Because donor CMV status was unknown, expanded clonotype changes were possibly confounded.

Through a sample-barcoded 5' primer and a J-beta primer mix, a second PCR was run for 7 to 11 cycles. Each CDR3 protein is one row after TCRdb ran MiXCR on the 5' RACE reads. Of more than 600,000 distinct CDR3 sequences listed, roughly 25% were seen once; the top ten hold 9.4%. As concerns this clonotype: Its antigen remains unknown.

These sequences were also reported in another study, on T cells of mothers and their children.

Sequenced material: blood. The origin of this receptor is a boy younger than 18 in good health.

The CDR3 coding sequence is TGTGCCAGCAGCTTAGAGGCAGGGGGTAACTCTGGGGCCAACGTCCTGACTTTC. It specifies CASSLEAGGNSGANVLTF. The chain combines TRBV7-9 with TRBJ2-6; 7 positions agree with TRBD1. The CDR3 has 18 amino acids. The ends lost 1 base at V and 0 bases at J; junction bases unmatched: 6. CDR1 and CDR2 (germline): SEHNR, FQNEAQ (reference sequence).